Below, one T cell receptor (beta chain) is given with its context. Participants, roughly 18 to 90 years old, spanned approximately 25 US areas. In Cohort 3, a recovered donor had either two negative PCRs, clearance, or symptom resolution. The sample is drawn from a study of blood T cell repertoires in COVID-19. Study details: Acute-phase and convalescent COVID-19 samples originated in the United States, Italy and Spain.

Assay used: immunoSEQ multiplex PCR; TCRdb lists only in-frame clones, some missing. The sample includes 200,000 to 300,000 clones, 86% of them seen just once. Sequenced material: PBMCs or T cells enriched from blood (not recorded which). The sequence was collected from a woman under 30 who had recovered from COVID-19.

This CDR3 reads CASSQRDDRVNTEAFF. CDR3 nucleotide sequence: TGTGCCAGCAGCCAGAGGGATGACAGGGTAAACACTGAAGCTTTCTTT. This rearrangement joins TRBV7-2 to TRBJ1-1; 7 nucleotides agree with TRBD1. The CDR3 covers 16 residues. In germline, CDR1 is SGHTA, CDR2 FQGNSA. The V and J ends lost 5 bases and 2 bases, in that order; junction bases with no gene match: 11. Full variable domain (remainder filled in from reference TRBV7-2 and TRBJ1-1): GAGVSQSPSNKVTEKGKDVELRCDPISGHTALYWYRQSLGQGLEFLIYFQGNSAPDKSGLPSDRFSAERTGGSVSTLTIQRTQQEDSAVYLCASSQRDDRVNTEAFFGQGTRLTVV.